This TCR beta chain was sequenced during a study of radiotherapy plus CTLA-4 blockade in lung cancer. The protocol was immunoSEQ multiplex PCR, while the TCRdb copy is restricted to in-frame clones and leaves out a portion. The table has approximately 78,000 clones, 78% seen once. The germline gives CDR1 PRHDT, CDR2 FYEKMQ (reference sequence). The CDR3 length is 19 residues. The V gene end was trimmed by 4 bases and the J gene end by 3 bases; junction bases not matched to a gene: 13. The sequence came from a human donor with non-small cell lung cancer who had a complete response to radiotherapy plus ipilimumab. This specimen was peripheral blood, taken from a patient treated with radiotherapy plus ipilimumab. The chain couples TRBV13 to TRBJ2-6; TRBD2 matches 9 bases. CDR3 sequence: CASSSKRLAASGGANVLTF. CDR3 sequence (DNA): TGTGCCAGCAGCTCCAAACGACTAGCGGCCTCGGGTGGGGCCAACGTCCTGACTTTC. Full variable domain (rest looked up from reference TRBV13 and TRBJ2-6): AAGVIQSPRHLIKEKRETATLKCYPIPRHDTVYWYQQGPGQDPQFLISFYEKMQSDKGSIPDRFSAQQFSDYHSELNMSSLELGDSALYFCASSSKRLAASGGANVLTFGAGSRLTVL.